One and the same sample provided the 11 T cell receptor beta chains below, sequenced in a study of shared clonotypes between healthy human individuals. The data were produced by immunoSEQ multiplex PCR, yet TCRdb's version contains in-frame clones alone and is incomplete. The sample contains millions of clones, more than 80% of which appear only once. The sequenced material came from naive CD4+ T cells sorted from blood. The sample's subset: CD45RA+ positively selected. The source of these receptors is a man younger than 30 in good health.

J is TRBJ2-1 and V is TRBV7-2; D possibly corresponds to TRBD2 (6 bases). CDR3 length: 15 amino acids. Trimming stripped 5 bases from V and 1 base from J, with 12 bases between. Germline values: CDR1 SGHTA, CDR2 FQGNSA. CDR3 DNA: TGTGCCAGCAGCCCCGACGGAGGGTCCTACAATGAGCAGTTCTTC. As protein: CASSPDGGSYNEQFF.

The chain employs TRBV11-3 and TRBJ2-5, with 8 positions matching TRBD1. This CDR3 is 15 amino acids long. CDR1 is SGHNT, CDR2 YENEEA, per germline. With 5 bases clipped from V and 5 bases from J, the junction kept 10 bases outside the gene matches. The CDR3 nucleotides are TGTGCCAGCAGCACCGGACAGGGAGGCAGGGAGACCCAGTACTTC. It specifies CASSTGQGGRETQYF. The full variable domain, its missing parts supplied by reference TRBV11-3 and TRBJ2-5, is EAGVVQSPRYKIIEKKQPVAFWCNPISGHNTLYWYLQNLGQGPELLIRYENEEAVDDSQLPKDRFSAERLKGVDSTLKIQPAELGDSAVYLCASSTGQGGRETQYFGPGTRLLVL.

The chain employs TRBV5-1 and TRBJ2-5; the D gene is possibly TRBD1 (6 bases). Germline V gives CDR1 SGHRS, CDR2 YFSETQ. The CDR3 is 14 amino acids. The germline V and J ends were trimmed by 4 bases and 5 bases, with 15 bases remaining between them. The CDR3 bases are TGCGCCAGCAGCCCCCCTCTCCAGGGGGAGACCCAGTACTTC. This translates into CASSPPLQGETQYF.

The CDR3 here is CASSPRTGVTEAFF. As DNA, the CDR3 is TGTGCCAGCAGCCCCAGGACAGGGGTAACCGAAGCTTTCTTT. The chain uses TRBV9 and TRBJ1-1, with 9 bases lining up with TRBD1. The CDR3 is 14 amino acids. V trimming: 4 bases; J trimming: 8 bases; junction bases outside the gene matches: 9. Germline lookup yields CDR1 SGDLS and CDR2 YYNGEE.

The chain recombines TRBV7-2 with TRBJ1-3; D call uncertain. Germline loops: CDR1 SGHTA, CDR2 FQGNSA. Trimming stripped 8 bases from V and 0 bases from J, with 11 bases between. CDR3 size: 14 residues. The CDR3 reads CASGPTRSGNTIYF. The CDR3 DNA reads TGTGCCAGCGGTCCTACCCGCTCTGGAAACACCATATATTTT.

The DNA for the CDR3 is TGCGCCAGCAGCGCAAGACAGTGGGATACGCAGTATTTT. This gives the protein CASSARQWDTQYF. The chain joins TRBV10-1 to TRBJ2-3, with D tentatively TRBD1 (5 bases). Germline CDR1 is WNHNN and CDR2 is SYGVQD (reference sequence). V was clipped by 6 bases and J by 6 bases, with 13 bases between them. This CDR3 is built from 13 residues.

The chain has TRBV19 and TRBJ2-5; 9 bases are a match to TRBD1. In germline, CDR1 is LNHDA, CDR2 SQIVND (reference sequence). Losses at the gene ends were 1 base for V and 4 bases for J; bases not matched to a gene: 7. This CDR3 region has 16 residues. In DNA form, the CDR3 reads TGTGCCAGTAGTATAGTTGTTTCGGACAGGGGAGAGACCCAGTACTTC. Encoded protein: CASSIVVSDRGETQYF.

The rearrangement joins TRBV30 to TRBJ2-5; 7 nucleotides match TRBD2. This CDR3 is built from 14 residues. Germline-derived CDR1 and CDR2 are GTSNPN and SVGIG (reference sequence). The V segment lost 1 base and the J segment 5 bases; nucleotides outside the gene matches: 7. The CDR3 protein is CAWSGRGRGETQYF. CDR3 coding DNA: TGTGCCTGGAGTGGGCGGGGGAGAGGGGAGACCCAGTACTTC.

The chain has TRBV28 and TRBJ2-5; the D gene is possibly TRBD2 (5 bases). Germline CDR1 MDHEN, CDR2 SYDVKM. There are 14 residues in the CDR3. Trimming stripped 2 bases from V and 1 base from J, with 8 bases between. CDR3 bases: TGTGCCAGCAGTTTACCCCGGGGCCAAGAGACCCAGTACTTC. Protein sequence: CASSLPRGQETQYF.

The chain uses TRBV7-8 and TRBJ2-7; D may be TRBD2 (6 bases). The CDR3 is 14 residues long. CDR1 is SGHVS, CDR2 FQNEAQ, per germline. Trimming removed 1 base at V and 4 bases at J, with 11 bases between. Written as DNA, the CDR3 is TGTGCCAGCAGCTTAGAAATAGGGACTTACGAGCAGTACTTC. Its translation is CASSLEIGTYEQYF.

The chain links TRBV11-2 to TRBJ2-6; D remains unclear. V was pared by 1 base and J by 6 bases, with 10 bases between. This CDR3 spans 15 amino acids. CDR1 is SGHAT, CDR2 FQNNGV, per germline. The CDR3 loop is CASSLVMLPANVLTF. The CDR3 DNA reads TGTGCCAGCAGCTTAGTTATGCTCCCGGCCAACGTCCTGACTTTC.